This record concerns one T cell receptor (beta chain) sequence. Its antigen is still unknown. This record comes from a study of blood T cells in healthy people across ages. Broader study findings: Naive T cell percentage showed a strong correlation with the diversity of TCR beta. Researchers judged that diversity estimates from one million T cells fell short of true values.

The CDR3 spans 15 residues. V gave up 1 base and J gave up 4 bases, with 13 bases separating them. From germline, CDR1 is MGHRA and CDR2 YSYEKL. A second PCR, run for roughly 6 to 11 cycles, used a sample-barcoded 5' primer plus a J-beta primer mix. In TCRdb, the 5' RACE reads were re-called with MiXCR into one record per CDR3 protein. The sample holds approximately 1.5 million distinct CDR3 sequences, approximately 42% seen once. Healthy Caucasian individuals from Russia aged roughly 6 to 90 served as donors. Peripheral blood from each donor was collected in a volume of 8 to 10 milliliters. The origin of this receptor is a woman aged 18-29 years in good health. V gene TRBV4-1 combines with J gene TRBJ1-2; D remains ambiguous. The sequencing sample was made of blood. The CDR3 reads CASSQVDKTRYGYTF. CDR3 bases: TGCGCCAGCAGCCAAGTAGACAAGACACGCTATGGCTACACCTTC.